A single sample is the source of the 16 T cell receptor beta chains below, sequenced in a study of cytomegalovirus exposure and HLA in healthy donors. Vbeta (60) and Jbeta (13) primers were used in the PCR. This table comes from immunoSEQ multiplex PCR, and its TCRdb copy is limited to in-frame clones, with some not included. The sample yields around 120,000 clones, around 83% seen once. The specimen sequenced was PBMCs. These receptors all stem from a man aged 45 to 65 in good health and CMV-seronegative.

This rearrangement joins TRBV4-2 to TRBJ1-6; D gene unclear. This CDR3 comprises 13 residues. The V end lost 0 bases, the J end lost 9 bases, and 6 bases lay between the germline ends. The V gene's germline CDR1 is LGHNA and CDR2 YNFKEQ. This CDR3 reads CASSQDPVSPLHF. The CDR3, as DNA: TGTGCCAGCAGCCAAGATCCGGTTTCACCCCTCCACTTT.

This clone showed up just once. The V call is TRBV5-6, the J call TRBJ2-7, with D possibly being TRBD1 (6 bases). The germline CDR1 and CDR2 sequences are SGHDT and YYEEEE. Trimming pared 1 base from V and 1 base from J, leaving 6 bases between. The CDR3 is made up of 13 amino acids. The CDR3 coding sequence is TGTGCCAGCAGCTTGCAGGGGTCCTACGAGCAGTACTTC. Translated: CASSLQGSYEQYF.

The chain has TRBV5-4 and TRBJ2-5; 8 positions match TRBD2. The J segment lost 4 bases and the V segment lost 0 bases, leaving 8 bases of the junction unmatched. This CDR3 contains 16 residues. CDR1 is SGHNT and CDR2 is YYREEE in the germline V gene (reference sequence). CDR3 in amino acids: CASSLGGTRFRETQYF. CDR3 DNA: TGTGCCAGCAGCTTGGGGGGGACTAGATTTCGAGAGACCCAGTACTTC.

This clone appeared once. The V gene is TRBV2, the J gene TRBJ2-3, with D uncertain. Deletions cut 8 bases from V and 1 base from J, with 13 bases between. The CDR3 is made up of 14 amino acids. Germline assignment: CDR1 SNHLY and CDR2 FYNNEI. The CDR3 DNA sequence: TGTGCCAGCGCCTCGAGCATCGGCACAGATACGCAGTATTTT. Translating it yields CASASSIGTDTQYF. Full variable domain (outside the CDR3, taken from reference TRBV2 and TRBJ2-3): EPEVTQTPSHQVTQMGQEVILRCVPISNHLYFYWYRQILGQKVEFLVSFYNNEISEKSEIFDDQFSVERPDGSNFTLKIRSTKLEDSAMYFCASASSIGTDTQYFGPGTRLTVL.

This chain connects TRBV5-1 to TRBJ1-2; 7 nucleotides agree with TRBD1. The length of the CDR3 is 16 residues. In germline, CDR1 is SGHRS, CDR2 YFSETQ. J lost 4 bases, V lost 4 bases, and 13 bases had no gene match. The CDR3 is CASSPDPTGPFYGYTF. The CDR3 coding sequence is TGCGCCAGCAGCCCAGACCCGACAGGGCCCTTCTATGGCTACACCTTC.

The chain joins TRBV11-2 to TRBJ2-7, with TRBD1 identical over 10 bases. The CDR3 sequence is 13 residues long. Germline assignment: CDR1 SGHAT and CDR2 FQNNGV. The V segment lost 5 bases and the J segment 5 bases; nucleotides outside the gene matches: 3. CDR3 sequence reads: CASSAGQGNEQYF. In DNA, the CDR3 is TGTGCCAGCAGCGCGGGACAGGGGAACGAGCAGTACTTC.

The rearrangement uses TRBV10-3 and TRBJ1-6, with D perhaps matching TRBD1 (6 bases). In germline, CDR1 is ENHRY, CDR2 SYGVKD. V lost 2 bases to trimming and J lost 5 bases, with 13 bases between them. The CDR3 covers 16 residues. The CDR3 DNA reads as TGTGCCATCAGTGAGAGTGGGCAGGGGAATAATTCACCCCTCCACTTT. Translating it yields CAISESGQGNNSPLHF.

The rearrangement links TRBV10-3 to TRBJ1-1; D is possibly TRBD1 (5 bases). The CDR3 has 12 amino acids. Germline V gene data show CDR1 as ENHRY and CDR2 as SYGVKD. V gave up 11 bases and J gave up 7 bases, with 17 bases separating them. The CDR3 loop is CAPPNRRGEAFF. CDR3 nucleotides: TGTGCCCCCCCGAACAGGAGGGGTGAAGCTTTCTTT.

This clone was recorded once. The chain carries TRBV7-9 and TRBJ2-1; 7 nucleotides align to TRBD1. With V trimmed by 5 bases and J by 1 base, 8 bases remained unmatched. There are 16 residues in the CDR3. Per the germline V gene, CDR1 is SEHNR and CDR2 is FQNEAQ (reference sequence). CDR3 loop: CASSQTPRGSYNEQFF. The CDR3 DNA reads as TGTGCCAGCAGCCAAACACCCAGGGGGTCCTACAATGAGCAGTTCTTC.

This clone showed up just a few times. The V and J genes are TRBV12-5 and TRBJ2-1; D not certain. This CDR3 contains 13 residues. Germline CDR1 is LGHNT and CDR2 is FRNRAP. Trimming left V 3 bases short and J 7 bases short, with 10 bases between. The CDR3 bases are TGTGCTAGTGGTTTTACTAACTCAAATGAGCAGTTCTTC. This encodes CASGFTNSNEQFF.

This rearrangement joins TRBV6-1 to TRBJ2-2; 8 nucleotides agree with TRBD2. The length of the CDR3 is 16 residues. The germline CDR1 and CDR2 sequences are MNHNS and SASEGT. J lost 3 bases, V lost 4 bases, and 7 bases had no gene match. For the CDR3, the DNA is TGTGCCAGCAGTGGACCGGGACTAGGATACACCGGGGAGCTGTTTTTT. Amino acids: CASSGPGLGYTGELFF.

The CDR3 region has the DNA TGTGCCAGCAGCCCAATGCAGGGTACGATCCACGAGCAGTACTTC. It yields the protein CASSPMQGTIHEQYF. The chain carries TRBV9 and TRBJ2-7; the D gene is possibly TRBD1 (5 bases). This CDR3 contains 15 residues. Trimming stripped 4 bases from V and 5 bases from J, with 19 bases between. Germline V lookup: CDR1 SGDLS, CDR2 YYNGEE. The full variable domain, in which reference TRBV9 and TRBJ2-7 provide the parts outside the CDR3, is DSGVTQTPKHLITATGQRVTLRCSPRSGDLSVYWYQQSLDQGLQFLIQYYNGEERAKGNILERFSAQQFPDLHSELNLSSLELGDSALYFCASSPMQGTIHEQYFGPGTRLTVT.

This chain links TRBV19 with TRBJ1-1, with 7 bases fitting TRBD1. This CDR3 spans 14 amino acids. CDR1 LNHDA and CDR2 SQIVND come from the germline V gene (reference sequence). After removal of 5 bases from V and 1 base from J, the junction contained 4 bases not matched to a gene. The CDR3 here is CASSSGQQNTEAFF. Written as DNA, the CDR3 is TGTGCCAGTAGTTCGGGACAGCAGAACACTGAAGCTTTCTTT.

The J gene is TRBJ2-5, the V gene TRBV6-1; 8 bases are a match to TRBD2. The CDR3 spans 14 residues. Germline values: CDR1 MNHNS, CDR2 SASEGT. Trimming cost V 8 bases and J 5 bases; bases outside gene matches: 10. CDR3 sequence reads: CASALPGGRETQYF. The CDR3 bases are TGTGCCAGCGCCCTCCCGGGGGGGAGGGAGACCCAGTACTTC.

CDR3 residues: CASSSARTGSYNEQFF. The CDR3 bases are TGCGCCAGCAGCTCCGCCCGGACAGGGTCCTACAATGAGCAGTTCTTC. The J gene is TRBJ2-1, the V gene TRBV5-1, with 8 bases that match TRBD1. V gave up 3 bases and J gave up 1 base; unmatched junction bases: 6. The CDR3 consists of 16 residues. Looked up from germline, CDR1 is SGHRS and CDR2 is YFSETQ. Together with reference TRBV5-1 and TRBJ2-1, the CDR3 gives the full variable domain: KAGVTQTPRYLIKTRGQQVTLSCSPISGHRSVSWYQQTPGQGLQFLFEYFSETQRNKGNFPGRFSGRQFSNSRSEMNVSTLELGDSALYLCASSSARTGSYNEQFFGPGTRLTVL.

The V and J genes are TRBV11-1 and TRBJ1-1; D is perhaps TRBD1 (6 bases). The V end was cut by 5 bases, the J end by 0 bases, with 16 bases between. CDR3 length: 16 residues. Germline assignment: CDR1 SGHAT and CDR2 FQDESV (reference sequence). The chain's CDR3 is CASSPGQRSMNTEAFF. CDR3 sequence (DNA): TGTGCCAGCAGCCCAGGACAGAGATCTATGAACACTGAAGCTTTCTTT.